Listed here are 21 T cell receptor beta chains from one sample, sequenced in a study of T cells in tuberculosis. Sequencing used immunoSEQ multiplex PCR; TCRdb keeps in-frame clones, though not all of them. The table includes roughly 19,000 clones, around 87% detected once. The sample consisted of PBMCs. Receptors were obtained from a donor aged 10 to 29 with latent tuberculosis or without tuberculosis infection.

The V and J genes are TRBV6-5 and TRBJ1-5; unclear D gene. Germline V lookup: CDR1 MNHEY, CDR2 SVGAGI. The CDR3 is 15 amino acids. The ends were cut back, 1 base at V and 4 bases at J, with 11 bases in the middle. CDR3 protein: CASSYWRPKNQPQHF. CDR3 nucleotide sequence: TGTGCCAGCAGTTACTGGCGGCCGAAGAATCAGCCCCAGCATTTT.

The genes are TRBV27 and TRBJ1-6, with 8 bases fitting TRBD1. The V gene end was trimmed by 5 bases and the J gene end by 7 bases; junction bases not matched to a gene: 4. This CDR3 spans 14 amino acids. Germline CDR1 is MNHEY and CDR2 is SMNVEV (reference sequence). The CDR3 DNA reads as TGTGCCAGCAGTGGCCGGGACAGGAATTCACCCCTCCACTTT. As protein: CASSGRDRNSPLHF.

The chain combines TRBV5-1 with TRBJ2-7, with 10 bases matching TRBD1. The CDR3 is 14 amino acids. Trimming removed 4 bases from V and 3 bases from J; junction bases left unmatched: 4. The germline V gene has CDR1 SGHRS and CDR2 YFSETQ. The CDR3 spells CASSARDRGYEQYF. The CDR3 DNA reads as TGCGCCAGCAGCGCCCGGGACAGGGGCTACGAGCAGTACTTC.

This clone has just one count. Here the CDR3 reads CASRHRGWGNQPQHF. In nucleotides, the CDR3 is TGTGCCAGTAGGCACAGGGGATGGGGCAATCAGCCCCAGCATTTT. The V gene is TRBV19, the J gene TRBJ1-5; 7 bases are a match to TRBD1. The junction had 7 bases not matched to a gene; V was cut back by 6 bases and J by 2 bases. The V gene's germline CDR1 is LNHDA and CDR2 SQIVND (reference sequence). This CDR3 is built from 15 residues.

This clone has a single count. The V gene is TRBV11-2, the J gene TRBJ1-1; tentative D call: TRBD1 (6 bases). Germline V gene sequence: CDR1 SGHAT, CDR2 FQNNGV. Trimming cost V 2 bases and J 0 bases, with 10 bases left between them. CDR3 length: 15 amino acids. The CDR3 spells CASSLPGQLNTEAFF. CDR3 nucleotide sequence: TGTGCCAGCAGCTTACCGGGACAACTGAACACTGAAGCTTTCTTT. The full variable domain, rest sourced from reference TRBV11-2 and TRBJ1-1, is EAGVAQSPRYKIIEKRQSVAFWCNPISGHATLYWYQQILGQGPKLLIQFQNNGVVDDSQLPKDRFSAERLKGVDSTLKIQPAKLEDSAVYLCASSLPGQLNTEAFFGQGTRLTVV.

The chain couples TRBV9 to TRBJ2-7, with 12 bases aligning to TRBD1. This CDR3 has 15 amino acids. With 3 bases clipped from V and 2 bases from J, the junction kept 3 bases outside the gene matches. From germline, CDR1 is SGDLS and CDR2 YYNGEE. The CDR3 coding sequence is TGTGCCAGCAGCGCTGGGACAGGGGGCCCCTACGAGCAGTACTTC. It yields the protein CASSAGTGGPYEQYF.

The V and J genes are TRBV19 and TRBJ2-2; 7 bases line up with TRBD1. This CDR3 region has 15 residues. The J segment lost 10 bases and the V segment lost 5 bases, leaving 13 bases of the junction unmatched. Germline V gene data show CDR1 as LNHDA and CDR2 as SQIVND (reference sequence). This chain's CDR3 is CASSSGDRTATELFF. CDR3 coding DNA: TGTGCCAGTAGTTCTGGGGACAGAACCGCCACGGAGCTGTTTTTT.

DNA for the CDR3: TGCGCCAGCAGCTTGGCCGGGACAGGGGGAGAGACCCAGTACTTC. It specifies CASSLAGTGGETQYF. The gene calls are TRBV5-1 and TRBJ2-5; TRBD1 aligns across 11 bases. The CDR3 covers 15 residues. Trimming removed 0 bases from V and 4 bases from J; junction bases left unmatched: 2. From germline, CDR1 is SGHRS and CDR2 YFSETQ.

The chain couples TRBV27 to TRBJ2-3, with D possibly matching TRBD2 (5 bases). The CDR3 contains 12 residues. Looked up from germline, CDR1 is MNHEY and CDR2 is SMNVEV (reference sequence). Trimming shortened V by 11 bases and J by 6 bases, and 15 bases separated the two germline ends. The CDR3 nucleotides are TGTGCCTCAACGGGGTACGGGGATACGCAGTATTTT. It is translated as CASTGYGDTQYF.

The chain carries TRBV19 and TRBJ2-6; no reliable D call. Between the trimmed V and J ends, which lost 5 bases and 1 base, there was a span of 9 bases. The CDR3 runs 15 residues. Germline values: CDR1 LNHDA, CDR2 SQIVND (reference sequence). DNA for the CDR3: TGTGCCAGTAGTGCCCTATTATCTGGGGCCAACGTCCTGACTTTC. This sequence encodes CASSALLSGANVLTF.

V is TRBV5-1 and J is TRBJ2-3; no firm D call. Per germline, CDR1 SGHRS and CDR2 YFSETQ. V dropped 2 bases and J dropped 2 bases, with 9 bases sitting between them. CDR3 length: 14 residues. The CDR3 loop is CASSLASNTDTQYF. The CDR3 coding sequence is TGCGCCAGCAGCTTAGCCTCAAACACAGATACGCAGTATTTT.

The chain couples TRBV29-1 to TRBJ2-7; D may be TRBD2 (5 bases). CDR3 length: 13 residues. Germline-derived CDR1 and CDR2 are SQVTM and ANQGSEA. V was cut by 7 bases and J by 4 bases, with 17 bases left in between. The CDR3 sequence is CSAAAGRGYEQYF. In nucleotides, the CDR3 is TGCAGCGCCGCCGCGGGCCGAGGGTACGAGCAGTACTTC.

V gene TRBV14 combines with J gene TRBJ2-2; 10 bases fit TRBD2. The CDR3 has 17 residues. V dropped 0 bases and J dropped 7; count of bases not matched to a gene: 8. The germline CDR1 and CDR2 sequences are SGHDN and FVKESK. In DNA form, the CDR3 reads TGTGCCAGCAGCCAAGATCGGCTAGCGGGGGAGGACGGGGAGCTGTTTTTT. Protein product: CASSQDRLAGEDGELFF.

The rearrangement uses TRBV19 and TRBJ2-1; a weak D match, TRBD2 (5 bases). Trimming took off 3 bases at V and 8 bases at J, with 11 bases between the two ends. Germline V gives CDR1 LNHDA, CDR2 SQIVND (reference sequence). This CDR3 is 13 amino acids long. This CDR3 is CASSIAGGDEQFF. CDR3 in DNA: TGTGCCAGTAGTATTGCGGGTGGCGATGAGCAGTTCTTC. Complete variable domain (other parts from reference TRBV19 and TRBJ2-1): DGGITQSPKYLFRKEGQNVTLSCEQNLNHDAMYWYRQDPGQGLRLIYYSQIVNDFQKGDIAEGYSVSREKKESFPLTVTSAQKNPTAFYLCASSIAGGDEQFFGPGTRLTVL.

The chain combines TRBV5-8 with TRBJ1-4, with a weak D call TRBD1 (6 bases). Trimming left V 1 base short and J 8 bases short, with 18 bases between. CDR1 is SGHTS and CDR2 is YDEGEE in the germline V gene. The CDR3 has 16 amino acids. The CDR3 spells CASSLTGSVVQEKLFF. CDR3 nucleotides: TGTGCCAGCAGCTTGACAGGGTCAGTTGTTCAGGAAAAACTGTTTTTT.

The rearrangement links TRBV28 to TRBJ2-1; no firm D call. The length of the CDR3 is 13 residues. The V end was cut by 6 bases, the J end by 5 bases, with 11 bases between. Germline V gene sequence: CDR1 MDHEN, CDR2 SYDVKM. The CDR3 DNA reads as TGTGCCAGCAGCCTGCCCCGGGACAATGAGCAGTTCTTC. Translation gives CASSLPRDNEQFF.

The CDR3 here is CASINPGQGWQPQHF. The CDR3 DNA follows: TGTGCCAGCATCAACCCAGGACAGGGGTGGCAGCCCCAGCATTTT. V usage is TRBV28 and J usage is TRBJ1-5, with 9 bases matching TRBD1. The CDR3 loop spans 15 amino acids. Germline V lookup: CDR1 MDHEN, CDR2 SYDVKM. V was clipped by 7 bases and J by 7 bases; unmatched bases: 11.

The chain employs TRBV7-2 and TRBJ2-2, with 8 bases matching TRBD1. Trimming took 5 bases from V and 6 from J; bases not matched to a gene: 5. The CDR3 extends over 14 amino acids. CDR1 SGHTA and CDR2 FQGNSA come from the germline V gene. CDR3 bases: TGTGCCAGCAGCACCCGACAGGGGCCCGGGGAGCTGTTTTTT. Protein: CASSTRQGPGELFF.

CDR3 sequence reads: CASSLQPQQQPQHF. Here the CDR3 DNA reads TGTGCCAGCAGCTTACAACCACAGCAACAGCCCCAGCATTTT. The rearrangement links TRBV11-2 to TRBJ1-5; no firm D call. The CDR3 runs to 14 residues. The V end lost 2 bases, the J end lost 7 bases, and 12 bases lay between the germline ends. The germline V gene has CDR1 SGHAT and CDR2 FQNNGV.

The CDR3 DNA sequence: TGTGCCAGCAGCCCGGTAGGGGACTATGGCTACACCTTC. It translates to CASSPVGDYGYTF. The V call is TRBV5-6, the J call TRBJ1-2; possibly TRBD1 for D (5 bases). Trimming left V 4 bases short and J 3 bases short, with 10 bases between. Germline V gene data show CDR1 as SGHDT and CDR2 as YYEEEE. CDR3 length equals 13 residues.

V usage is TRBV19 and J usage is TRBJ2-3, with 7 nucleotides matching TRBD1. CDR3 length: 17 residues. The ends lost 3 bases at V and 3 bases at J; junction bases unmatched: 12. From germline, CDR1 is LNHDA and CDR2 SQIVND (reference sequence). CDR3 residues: CASSMSPGQMRTDTQYF. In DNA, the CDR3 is TGTGCCAGTAGTATGAGTCCGGGACAGATGCGTACAGATACGCAGTATTTT.